The rows below give T cell receptor beta chains drawn from one sample of a study of memory CD4+ T cells and cytomegalovirus serostatus. The data were produced by immunoSEQ multiplex PCR, yet TCRdb's version contains in-frame clones alone and is incomplete. The repertoire has 50,000 or so clones, 65% to 85% of them found once; the top ten carry less than 0.6%. Sequenced: memory CD4+ T cells from blood. Every receptor here comes from an adult in good health and CMV-seronegative. The CDR3 runs from the conserved cysteine through the conserved F or W. The order of the fields is clone size, J gene, V gene, D gene, CDR3 DNA, CDR3 protein. D genes are given only for firm matches. Rows may omit the clone size; those that give it use once, few, many or a size class.

. TRBJ2-7 TRBV5-1 TRBD1 TGCGCCAGCAGCTCCCAGACAGGGCGGATTACCGACGAGCAGTACTTC CASSSQTGRITDEQYF
. TRBJ1-3 TRBV9 TRBD1 TGTGCCAGCAGCGCGGATTGGACAGGGGGTTACTCTGGAAACACCATATATTTT CASSADWTGGYSGNTIYF
. TRBJ1-2 TRBV7-2 . TGTGCCAGCAGCTTCCCCGGGGCGATTGGCTACACCTTC CASSFPGAIGYTF
once TRBJ1-1 TRBV28 . TGTGCCAGCACCCCCCCTGGGCCCTTTGAAGCTTTCTTT CASTPPGPFEAFF
. TRBJ2-7 TRBV7-8 TRBD1 TGTGCCAGCAGCCCTCTGGACAGGAAGGGCGAGCAGTACTTC CASSPLDRKGEQYF
. TRBJ1-6 TRBV5-1 . TGCGCCAGCAGCCCGGGGGGGGCCAATTCACCCCTCCACTTT CASSPGGANSPLHF
. TRBJ2-7 TRBV6-5 . TGTGCCAGCAGTTACTCCGTACAAGTCAGCATTTACGAGCAGTACTTC CASSYSVQVSIYEQYF
. TRBJ1-2 TRBV5-1 TRBD1 TGCGCCAGCAGCTCGACGGGACAGGGTTTAAGTTGGGATGGCTACACCTTC CASSSTGQGLSWDGYTF
. TRBJ2-7 TRBV5-4 . TGTGCCAGCAGCAAGAGGACAGACTACGAGCAGTACTTC CASSKRTDYEQYF
. TRBJ1-4 TRBV5-1 . TGCGCCAGCAGCTCCACAGTAAATGAAAAACTGTTTTTT CASSSTVNEKLFF
. TRBJ1-1 TRBV6-4 . TGTGCCAGCAGTGCAGGGGCCAGAACTGAAGCTTTCTTT CASSAGARTEAFF
. TRBJ1-1 TRBV6-6 . TGTGCCAGCAGCCCGGAAGTCCCTCCTGAAGCTTTCTTT CASSPEVPPEAFF
. TRBJ2-1 TRBV6-1 . TGTGCCAGCAGTGCGGGATACAATGAGCAGTTCTTC CASSAGYNEQFF
few TRBJ2-3 TRBV4-3 TRBD2 TGCGCCAGCAGCCAAGAAGGACATAGCGGGGGGCTCACAGATACGCAGTATTTT CASSQEGHSGGLTDTQYF
once TRBJ1-2 TRBV19 . TGTGCCAGTAGTAGGTCCTCGGGCGGCTCTGATGGCTACACCTTC CASSRSSGGSDGYTF
. TRBJ1-5 TRBV19 . TGTGCCAGTAGTATAGAGTCGGCTCAGCCCCAGCATTTT CASSIESAQPQHF
. TRBJ1-3 TRBV6-5 . TGTGCCAGCAGTTACGGGGTCGCTGGAAACACCATATATTTT CASSYGVAGNTIYF
few TRBJ1-5 TRBV6-1 TRBD1 TGTGCCAGCAAAGCGGGACAGGGGACCAATCAGCCCCAGCATTTT CASKAGQGTNQPQHF
. TRBJ1-1 TRBV28 . TGTGCCAGCAGTTTTAGGGACCGCTTGAACACTGAAGCTTTCTTT CASSFRDRLNTEAFF
. TRBJ2-3 TRBV7-7 TRBD2 TGTGCTAGCAGCCCGGGACTAGACACAGATACGCAGTATTTT CASSPGLDTDTQYF
once TRBJ2-3 TRBV5-6 . TGTGCCAGCAGCGCCGACATAGGCTCTAGCACAGATACGCAGTATTTT CASSADIGSSTDTQYF
. TRBJ2-7 TRBV6-1 . TGTGCCAGCCAGATCGGCGGGTACGAGCAGTACTTC CASQIGGYEQYF
. TRBJ2-7 TRBV9 TRBD1 TGTGCCAGCAGCGATTACCGGGACAGGGAGACCTACGAGCAGTACTTC CASSDYRDRETYEQYF
. TRBJ1-2 TRBV14 TRBD1 TGTGCCAGCAGCCCGAGGACAGGGGATGGCTACACCTTC CASSPRTGDGYTF
. TRBJ2-7 TRBV19 . TGTGCCAGTAGTCGACGGGGGAGCTCCTACGAGCAGTACTTC CASSRRGSSYEQYF
. TRBJ1-2 TRBV4-3 . TGCGCCAGCAGCCAAGACAGGTTGGAGGGCTATGGCTACACCTTC CASSQDRLEGYGYTF
. TRBJ1-4 TRBV27 . TGTGCCAGCAGATCAGCCCCGGGGGGAAAACTGTTTTTT CASRSAPGGKLFF
. TRBJ1-4 TRBV6-5 TRBD1 TGTGCCAGCAGTTACGGGGGACAGAGTAATGAAAAACTGTTTTTT CASSYGGQSNEKLFF
. TRBJ1-1 TRBV5-8 . TGTGCCAGCAGCTTGGATATGACACGTAACACTGAAGCTTTCTTT CASSLDMTRNTEAFF
. TRBJ1-3 TRBV4-2 . TGTGCCAGCAGCCAAGTCAGTACGGGGAATGTAGCTGGAAACACCATATATTTT CASSQVSTGNVAGNTIYF
. TRBJ1-1 TRBV15 . TGTGCCACCAGCAGACCCCTAGGCGGGGGGAGGGGTACTGAAGCTTTCTTT CATSRPLGGGRGTEAFF
. TRBJ1-5 TRBV9 . TGTGCCAGCAGCGTAACCCCAGTTCAGCCCCAGCATTTT CASSVTPVQPQHF
. TRBJ2-7 TRBV7-2 TRBD2 TGTGCCAGCAGCTTAGAGGAGCGGGGGGACTACGAGCAGTACTTC CASSLEERGDYEQYF
. TRBJ2-4 TRBV30 . TGTGCCGGAAGAGGGGAGAACATTCAGTACTTC CAGRGENIQYF
. TRBJ2-5 TRBV9 . TGTGCCAGCGGACAGAGTGAGACCCAGTACTTC CASGQSETQYF
. TRBJ1-1 TRBV5-1 TRBD1 TGCGCCAGCAGCTCCCAGGGGGTGGGGACTGAAGCTTTCTTT CASSSQGVGTEAFF
. TRBJ2-6 TRBV10-3 . TGTGCCATCAGTGACCCGCGGTCGGGGTCTGGGGCCAACGTCCTGACTTTC CAISDPRSGSGANVLTF